This note documents a single T cell receptor (beta chain) sequence. Its antigen is unidentified. Germline trimming cut 7 bases from V and 8 bases from J; bases unmatched to any gene: 2. Germline lookup yields CDR1 MDHEN and CDR2 SYDVKM. This CDR3 spans 12 amino acids. This sample was taken from a study of blood T cells in healthy people across ages. A sample-barcoded 5' primer and a J-beta primer mix were used in a second PCR of roughly 7 to 11 cycles. From the 5' RACE reads, TCRdb called clonotypes with MiXCR, one entry per CDR3 protein. The sample has 800,000 or so distinct CDR3 sequences; around 62% are singletons. Study-wide results and limits: Strongly correlated with naive T cell percentage was TCR beta diversity.

The source of this sequence is a man aged 25-45 years in good health. The chain is built from TRBV28 and TRBJ1-6, with 7 bases lining up with TRBD1. Sequenced: blood. The CDR3 DNA reads as TGTGCCAGCAATCAGGGGGATTCACCCCTCCACTTT. Translating gives CASNQGDSPLHF.